One sample yielded the 12 T cell receptor beta chains listed below, sequenced in a study of blood T cell repertoires in COVID-19 (dated by TCRdb to 2018 to 2020). Library preparation used the immunoSEQ multiplex PCR assay. In its TCRdb copy, this immuneACCESS table keeps in-frame sequences only and misses some clones. Where compared with another copy, unresolved V genes explain less than half of these, and the others have no known cause. For this sample there are 130,000 to 150,000 clones; over 80% appear just once. The ten biggest clones cover roughly 1.6% of the sample. Sequences were obtained from peripheral blood. Receptor source: a woman between 45 and 65 years old with acute or convalescent COVID-19.

This clone was observed a handful of times. The J gene is TRBJ2-3, the V gene TRBV7-8; 11 bases are a match to TRBD2. The CDR3 totals 17 residues. The germline CDR1 and CDR2 sequences are SGHVS and FQNEAQ. Trimming removed 1 base from V and 0 bases from J; junction bases left unmatched: 3. The CDR3 coding sequence is TGTGCCAGCAGCTTAGTCTCTAGCGGGGGGAGCACAGATACGCAGTATTTT. Protein: CASSLVSSGGSTDTQYF.

The chain links TRBV15 to TRBJ2-5, with TRBD2 matching 14 bases. The CDR3 loop spans 18 amino acids. V dropped 5 bases and J dropped 5; count of bases not matched to a gene: 13. Germline CDR1 LNHNV, CDR2 YYDKDF (reference sequence). The CDR3 protein is CATSGFRGLAGERETQYF. The CDR3 DNA reads as TGTGCCACCAGCGGGTTCCGGGGACTAGCGGGAGAGCGTGAGACCCAGTACTTC.

This chain connects TRBV6-6 to TRBJ1-1; 7 bases align to TRBD1. V shed 7 bases and J 4 bases; nucleotides not matched to a gene: 9. Germline V gives CDR1 MNHNY, CDR2 SVGAGI (reference sequence). CDR3 size: 14 residues. The CDR3, as DNA: TGTGCCAGCACCCCCGGGACAGCCGTCACTGAAGCTTTCTTT. Protein sequence: CASTPGTAVTEAFF.

The chain links TRBV6-5 to TRBJ1-1; TRBD1 matches 7 bases. Losses at the gene ends were 2 bases for V and 1 base for J; bases not matched to a gene: 1. Germline V gives CDR1 MNHEY, CDR2 SVGAGI. The CDR3 totals 14 residues. CDR3: CASSYGTENTEAFF. The CDR3 DNA reads TGTGCCAGCAGTTACGGGACAGAGAACACTGAAGCTTTCTTT.

The gene calls are TRBV12-5 and TRBJ2-7, with D possibly being TRBD2 (7 bases). The CDR3 length is 18 residues. Germline values: CDR1 LGHNT, CDR2 FRNRAP. Trimming took 6 bases from V and 2 from J, leaving 26 bases between them. The DNA for the CDR3 is TGTGCTAGTGGCTACGGGGGGCGGCCGGGCCACTACCCCTACGAGCAGTACTTC. Protein sequence: CASGYGGRPGHYPYEQYF. Using reference TRBV12-5 and TRBJ2-7 for the parts outside the CDR3, the full variable domain is DARVTQTPRHKVTEMGQEVTMRCQPILGHNTVFWYRQTMMQGLELLAYFRNRAPLDDSGMPKDRFSAEMPDATLATLKIQPSEPRDSAVYFCASGYGGRPGHYPYEQYFGPGTRLTVT.

This rearrangement joins TRBV6-2 or TRBV6-3 to TRBJ1-1; no clear D gene. With 2 bases removed from V and 8 bases from J, the gap between germline ends came to 6 bases. Germline assignment: CDR1 MNHEY and CDR2 SVGEGT. CDR3 length: 11 amino acids. The DNA of the CDR3 is TGTGCCAGCAGTTACACTAGGGAAGCTTTCTTT. It translates to CASSYTREAFF.

The V and J genes are TRBV5-4 and TRBJ2-7; D may be TRBD2 (6 bases). The V end was cut by 4 bases, the J end by 2 bases, with 13 bases between. The germline V gene has CDR1 SGHNT and CDR2 YYREEE (reference sequence). The CDR3 contains 14 residues. DNA of the CDR3: TGTGCCAGCAGCGTGGGACTCCCACCCTACGAGCAGTACTTC. Residues: CASSVGLPPYEQYF. The full variable domain, completed using reference TRBV5-4 and TRBJ2-7, is ETGVTQSPTHLIKTRGQQVTLRCSSQSGHNTVSWYQQALGQGPQFIFQYYREEENGRGNFPPRFSGLQFPNYSSELNVNALELDDSALYLCASSVGLPPYEQYFGPGTRLTVT.

The rearrangement links TRBV9 to TRBJ2-1, with 11 bases fitting TRBD2. CDR1 is SGDLS, CDR2 YYNGEE, per germline. The CDR3 is 15 residues long. J gave up 8 bases and V 4 bases, and 8 bases lay outside the gene matches. The CDR3: CASSPGTSGYDEQFF. CDR3 sequence (DNA): TGTGCCAGCAGCCCTGGGACTAGCGGTTACGATGAGCAGTTCTTC.

The chain couples TRBV7-8 to TRBJ1-2; 7 bases map to TRBD1. The CDR3 length is 16 residues. V lost 5 bases to trimming and J lost 4 bases; unmatched junction nucleotides: 13. Germline V gene data show CDR1 as SGHVS and CDR2 as FQNEAQ. As DNA, the CDR3 is TGTGCCAGCAGCCCTCCCGGGACAGAGCCTCTCTATGGCTACACCTTC. Amino acids: CASSPPGTEPLYGYTF.

The chain employs TRBV12-3 or TRBV12-4 and TRBJ1-2; D not resolved. The length of the CDR3 is 13 residues. V shed 1 base and J shed 3 bases, with 6 bases lying between them. CDR3 DNA sequence: TGTGCCAGCAGTTTAGACAGCCACTATGGCTACACCTTC. This encodes CASSLDSHYGYTF.

The V call is TRBV28, the J call TRBJ1-2; D may be TRBD1 (6 bases). The CDR3 totals 13 residues. V was shortened by 4 bases and J by 6 bases, with 12 bases between the two germline ends. Per the germline V gene, CDR1 is MDHEN and CDR2 is SYDVKM. The CDR3 reads CASSSGGADGYTF. Written as DNA, the CDR3 is TGTGCCAGCAGTTCGGGGGGCGCGGATGGCTACACCTTC.

J is TRBJ2-1 and V is TRBV28, with 9 nucleotides matching TRBD2. Germline V gene lookup returns CDR1 MDHEN and CDR2 SYDVKM. With 6 bases clipped from V and 6 bases from J, the junction kept 9 bases outside the gene matches. The CDR3 has 15 residues. The CDR3 region has the DNA TGTGCCAGCAGGGGGAGCGGGGGGCCCCCCAATGAGCAGTTCTTC. Protein: CASRGSGGPPNEQFF.